This T cell receptor (beta chain) was captured by sequencing in a study of blood T cell repertoires in COVID-19. Across the whole study: The analysed material was cDNA or gDNA that came from T cells, B-cell-depleted T cells, or PBMCs.

V was cut by 2 bases and J by 0 bases, with 11 bases left in between. The germline V gene encodes CDR1 SNHLY and CDR2 FYNNEI. The CDR3 loop spans 15 amino acids. As processed by the authors: Using reference gene primer amplification, nucleated cell counts were estimated. The table came from immunoSEQ multiplex PCR; TCRdb's copy has only in-frame clones and leaves some out. V and J calls plus clone size are reproduced from that table; the DNA served to infer D and trimming. This table has about 160,000 clones, over 70% appearing once. Residents of approximately 25 US areas, aged roughly 18 to 89 years, made up the participants. Clinical histories supplied by participants themselves formed the basis of cohort assignment.

The rearrangement uses TRBV2 and TRBJ2-7; perhaps TRBD2 as D (5 bases). Specimen: PBMCs or T cells enriched from blood (not recorded which). This clonotype was sampled from a woman aged 40 to 50 with acute COVID-19. The CDR3 DNA follows: TGTGCCAGCAGTGAATCAGCGGCTAACTCCTACGAGCAGTACGTC. Its translation: CASSESAANSYEQYV.